This entry describes one TCR beta chain. Original methodology: Amplification of reference gene primers provided the estimated nucleated cell counts. The data were produced by immunoSEQ multiplex PCR, yet TCRdb's version contains in-frame clones alone and is incomplete. Clonal size and the V and J genes are those of that table, whereas D and trimming came from the DNA. The profile shows some 270,000 clones, under 90% of them singletons. These data belong to a study of blood T cell repertoires in COVID-19. Study-wide background: T cells, B-cell-depleted T cells, or PBMCs provided the cDNA or gDNA that served as material.

CDR1 is SGHNT, CDR2 YYREEE, per germline (reference sequence). The ends were cut back, 4 bases at V and 5 bases at J, with 12 bases in the middle. This CDR3 has 13 amino acids. The source is a man aged 50 or older with acute or convalescent COVID-19. V gene TRBV5-4 combines with J gene TRBJ1-2; no clear D. Sequences were obtained from peripheral blood. The CDR3 here is CASSPTRGYGYTF. The CDR3 coding sequence is TGTGCCAGCAGCCCGACTCGCGGATATGGCTACACCTTC.